This paragraph reports one T cell receptor beta chain. The antigen it recognizes is unknown. Base quality data are lacking; no much larger clone is found one base away. Sequences LGHNT (CDR1) and FRNRAP (CDR2) are obtained from the germline V gene. V is clipped by 2 bases and J by 7 bases, and the sequence between their germline boundaries is 12 bases long. The CDR3 numbers 13 residues from cysteine through phenylalanine. The sequence is cut down to CDR3 DNA, 39 bases in frame from base 1. Library method: the immunoSEQ multiplex PCR assay. A mixture of 60 forward primers for TCR Vbeta segments and 13 reverse primers for TCR Jbeta segments was used in the multiplex PCR. A multiplex PCR assay on genomic DNA amplified the CDR3 region of rearranged TCR beta genes. The Illumina HiSeq System was used to sequence the amplified TCR beta libraries as 87-base-pair reads. Regarding the original processing steps: In a later analysis, about 80 million unique TCR beta chains were counted across the 650 to 700 repertoires, and approximately 11 million of these chains were shared by at least two donors. Raw reads were error-corrected and collapsed into unique sequences by a nearest-neighbor algorithm in which closely related sequences were merged to remove PCR and sequencing errors. Alignment of CDR3 sequences to IMGT reference sequences was used to assign V, D and J gene segments. For a sequence to be retained, a match of at least six nucleotides was required to both a V gene segment and a J gene segment. Rearrangements were classified as productive when the CDR3 lacked stop codons and remained in frame with V and J, and all other rearrangements were classified as non-productive. CDR3 was defined by IMGT convention, running from the second conserved V-encoded cysteine to the conserved J-encoded phenylalanine. In an earlier analysis of around 640 of the donors, sequences lacking an unambiguous match to a single V gene segment were excluded. In an earlier analysis of 587 of the donors, V segments were called functional above 56.7% productive rearrangements and were called segregating when the between-donor standard deviation exceeded 5%. A statistical classification framework was built for diagnosing cytomegalovirus status from the catalog of TCR beta chain sequences. In a later analysis, V and J genes were assigned by comparing TCR nucleotide sequences against IMGT/GENE-DB human TR gene sequences. In a later analysis, CDR3 sequences and most-parsimonious VDJ recombination scenarios were assigned using the TCRdist pipeline. In a later analysis, each TCR beta chain was defined by its CDR3 amino acid sequence together with its V-gene family, and reads lacking a unique V-gene family were excluded. A later analysis removed 500 to 650 highly shared, low-generation-probability nucleotide sequences to deal with suspected cross-contamination and a sequencing artifact. In a later analysis, a clonal expansion index for each public chain was calculated from normalized within-repertoire ranks of inferred template counts. Generation probabilities in a later analysis came from a VDJ recombination model fitted to out-of-frame rearrangements, and those results were checked against IGoR. In a later analysis, hypergeometric tests were used to score TCR-TCR, TCR-HLA and TCR-CMV co-occurrence, with a repertoire-size bias correction applied to TCR pairs. False discovery rates were estimated in a later analysis by permuting HLA or CMV assignments 20 times. In a later analysis, co-occurring TCRs were grouped using DBSCAN, and TCRdist sequence similarity was added for clustering within HLA-allele-positive subsets. Co-occurrence clustering excluded repertoires with fewer than 30,000 or more than 120,000 public chains, plus five with anomalous nucleotide sharing. Drawn from immuneACCESS, this table holds only the in-frame rearrangements with V and J called that TCRdb kept. Clones are partly lost; checked studies trace under half to an unresolved V gene and leave the rest unexplained. V and J calls and clone size come straight from that table; D and trimming were deduced from the DNA. A total of 100,000 to 150,000 clones appear in this sample, about 68% of them only once. The top ten clones comprise around 4% of the sample.

These data are taken from a study of cytomegalovirus exposure and HLA in healthy donors (TCRdb year 2017). About the study as a whole: In an earlier analysis of approximately 500 of the donors, 276 Gb of sequence data and 117 million unique TCR beta sequences from roughly 200 million T cells were reported. An early release that covered roughly 600 HLA-typed donors contained approximately 300 gigabases of sequencing data and 70 million to 100 million unique TCR sequences. Of the roughly 420 genotyped donors, approximately 80% were placed in the genetic ancestry cluster associated with self-reported Caucasian donors. The study aimed to test whether signatures of past pathogen exposure could be identified by cataloging public T cell receptors. The study used immunosequencing to profile the T cell repertoires of approximately 640 subjects and linked those repertoires to cytomegalovirus serostatus. A separate validation cohort of approximately 130 different subjects was used in addition to the roughly 620-subject first cohort. To predict cytomegalovirus infection status, the study brought together high-throughput TCR immunosequencing, statistical association of individual TCRs with disease status, and machine learning. In a later analysis, previously published TCR beta repertoires from fewer than 750 donors were re-analyzed and high-resolution HLA genotyping was added so that TCR occurrence patterns could be studied. Rather than drawing on any new phenotypic data, the later analysis identified candidate immune exposures from TCR beta sequences and the way those sequences occurred across donors. An earlier analysis of 587 of the donors applied high-throughput TCR beta sequencing to assess whether each TCR beta V gene segment acted as functional or pseudogenic. Donor age, sex, ethnicity and CMV serostatus were collected together with the repertoire data. A later genetic analysis used genome-wide SNP genotypes for about 60% of the roughly 700 donors, treating that subset as a discovery cohort. All discovery cohort repertoires had been generated on a single sequencing platform. Both class I and class II loci were covered by HLA typing, at four-digit resolution. Typing coverage varied by locus: 629-630 donors for A, B, C, DRB1 and DQB1; under 550 for DQA1; more than 600 for DPA1; 450 to 480 for DPB1. Four or five DR-DQ haplotypes were handled as single units for association and clustering, since linkage in the cohort was strong. Among about 400 genotyped donors of the cohort, an average of approximately 220,000 unique TCR beta nucleotide sequences was sequenced per donor, of which about 19% were non-productive. Results the study describes overall, beyond this receptor: A few of the identified cytomegalovirus-associated TCR beta chains were confirmed in vitro to be specific for cytomegalovirus antigens. Across donors, most TCR sequences were observed very rarely, whereas some public TCRs were present in many individuals. The earlier analysis of approximately 540 of the donors excluded 15 to 20 rarely observed V segments, including chromosome 9 orphons, because counts were too low. A total of 150 or so TCR beta chains were listed by the study as associated with cytomegalovirus. In a later analysis, TCR association rates were found to vary across HLA loci, with the most associated TCRs seen for DRB1 alleles and the fewest for HLA-C alleles. Only TCR beta chains were sequenced in this cohort, and the absence of alpha or paired-chain data limited detectable features. A group of highly shared sequence variants was considered likely to be a technical artifact of the sequencing pipeline. Several of the top co-occurrence clusters appeared to be linked to parvovirus B19, influenza, CMV and Epstein-Barr virus, according to a later analysis. For the cohort, immune exposure information was limited to CMV serostatus. HLA typing was unavailable for some donors at each locus, so association tests used only the typed subset. In a later genetic analysis, a missense DCLRE1C variant was associated with V-gene and J-gene trimming of TCR beta chains, and the association was replicated in an independent cohort. Correlated functional status among segregating V segments might reflect linkage disequilibrium, but an unknown experimental factor could not be ruled out. It was suggested by the authors that the approach could potentially be generalized to other disease states and immunological phenotypes. In an earlier analysis of around 500 of the donors, most TCR beta V segments appeared in productive rearrangements about 90% or about 30% of the time, broadly matching IMGT annotations. In a later analysis, more than 15,000 TCR beta sequences were associated with specific HLA alleles at a false discovery rate of 0.05. Presence/absence analyses assumed roughly uniform sequencing depth across donors, an assumption that may not hold. In a later analysis, HLA-associated TCR beta chains showed more clonal expansion and lower generation probabilities than non-associated chains that were equally common. In both the original and validation cohorts, the classifier was reported to diagnose cytomegalovirus status with high specificity and sensitivity. When HLA alleles, especially DR and DQ, strongly co-occurred, TCR associations were difficult to assign to individual alleles. Because the 87-base-pair reads could not distinguish some IMGT-functional V segments, including TRBV6-2 and TRBV6-3, those segments were excluded. According to a later analysis, most CMV-associated TCR beta chains appeared to be HLA-restricted, and the HLA associations seemed to be driven largely by CMV exposure. In a later genetic analysis, fewer N-insertions in productive TCRs were reported among donors in an Asian-associated ancestry cluster than the roughly 710-donor mean. A further reported finding was that TCR beta sequences accurately predicted the HLA-A and HLA-B alleles for most subjects in the first cohort.

The cohort was made up of approximately 670 healthy bone marrow donors. At the time of sampling, all cohort members were nominally healthy, though unrecorded immune exposures were likely present. The donor tested CMV seropositive and was one of the 289 seropositive cohort members. A peripheral blood sample was collected from each donor, and TCR beta sequencing was performed on peripheral blood mononuclear cells. Genomic DNA extraction from the blood cell samples was performed with the Qiagen DNeasy Blood Extraction Kit. The rearranged segments are TRBV12-5 and TRBJ2-7; the D region possibly corresponds to TRBD2 (5 bases align). The sample comprised PBMCs. The receptor comes from a man aged 40-50 years in good health and CMV-seropositive. The CDR3: CASGLNEGGEQYF. The DNA sequence reads TGTGCTAGTGGTTTGAATGAAGGAGGTGAGCAGTACTTC.